The source of this T cell receptor (beta chain) is a study of technical replicates of blood from four donors. The CDR3 is 13 amino acids. Germline V gene lookup returns CDR1 SQVTM and CDR2 ANQGSEA. V lost 4 bases and J lost 0, with 10 bases in between. TCRdb keeps only in-frame clones here, not all; method: immunoSEQ multiplex PCR. The data contain about 70,000 clones, 80% to 95% of them singletons. The sequenced sample was T cells isolated from PBMCs. V is TRBV29-1 and J is TRBJ2-7, with TRBD2 as a possible D gene (5 bases). The receptor comes from a human donor in good health. CDR3 region: CSVVGSPSYEQYF. The CDR3 bases are TGCAGCGTTGTAGGGAGCCCCTCCTACGAGCAGTACTTC.